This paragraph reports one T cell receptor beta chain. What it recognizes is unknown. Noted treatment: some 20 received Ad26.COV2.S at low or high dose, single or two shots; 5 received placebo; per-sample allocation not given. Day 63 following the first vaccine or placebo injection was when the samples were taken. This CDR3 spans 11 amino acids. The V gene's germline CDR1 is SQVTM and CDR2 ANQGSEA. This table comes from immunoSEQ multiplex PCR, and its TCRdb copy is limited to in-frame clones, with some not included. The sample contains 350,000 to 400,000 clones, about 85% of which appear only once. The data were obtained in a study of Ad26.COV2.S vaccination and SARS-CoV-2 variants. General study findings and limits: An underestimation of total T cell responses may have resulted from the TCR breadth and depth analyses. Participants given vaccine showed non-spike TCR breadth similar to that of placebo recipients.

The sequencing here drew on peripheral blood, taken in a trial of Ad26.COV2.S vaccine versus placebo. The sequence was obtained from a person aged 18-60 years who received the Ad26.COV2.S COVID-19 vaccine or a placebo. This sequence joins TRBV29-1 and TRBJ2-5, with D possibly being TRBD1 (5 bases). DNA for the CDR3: TGCAGTGCAGGGTTGGATGAGACCCAGTACTTC. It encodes CSAGLDETQYF. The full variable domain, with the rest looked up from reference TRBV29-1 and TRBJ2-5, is SAVISQKPSRDICQRGTSLTIQCQVDSQVTMMFWYRQQPGQSLTLIATANQGSEATYESGFVIDKFPISRPNLTFSTLTVSNMSPEDSSIYLCSAGLDETQYFGPGTRLLVL.